This TCR beta chain was sequenced for a study of blood T cell repertoires in COVID-19. As for the study in general: The study drew acute and convalescent COVID-19 samples from the United States, Italy and Spain.

As processed by the authors: Researchers report that nucleated cell counts were estimated from reference gene primer amplification. Sequenced by immunoSEQ multiplex PCR; TCRdb stores in-frame clones only, minus some. Clone size and V and J calls were adopted from that table, with D and trimming inferred from the DNA. The sample carries approximately 190,000 clones, about 80% recorded once. This sequence originates from a man aged 25-45 years with active or convalescent COVID-19. Sequencing was carried out using peripheral blood.

CDR3 DNA sequence: TGTGCCAGCAGTTTAACGGGACAGGGGGTCACTACCTTC. Protein: CASSLTGQGVTTF. The J gene is TRBJ1-2, the V gene TRBV12-3 or TRBV12-4, with TRBD1 identical over 11 bases. There are 13 residues in the CDR3. With 2 bases clipped from V and 14 bases from J, the junction kept 7 bases outside the gene matches.